This TCR beta chain was profiled in a study of T cell responses to AZD1222 COVID-19 vaccine. Study-level findings and limits: An increase in Spike-specific TCR breadth and depth was observed after two AZD1222 doses. In the spike-specific TCR repertoire, nearly half reportedly target unmutated variant regions. The study sampled repertoires only after the peak T cell response.

This CDR3 spans 12 amino acids. V was trimmed by 6 bases and J by 8 bases, leaving 13 bases between them. CDR1 is SNHLY, CDR2 FYNNEI, per germline. Profiling relied on immunoSEQ multiplex PCR, and the TCRdb table lists in-frame clones only, not all of them. The table lists 140,000 to 150,000 clones, about 89% of them singletons. Of note for this clone: Its antigen is unknown.

The sequence derives from an adult in good health. Sequencing used peripheral blood, obtained on day 0 of MenACWY control vaccination. The genes are TRBV2 and TRBJ1-2, with D possibly TRBD1 on 5 matching bases. The CDR3 loop is CASSQQRGGYTF. CDR3 nucleotides: TGTGCCAGCAGCCAACAGAGGGGAGGCTACACCTTC.